A selection of T cell receptor beta chains follows, all from one sample in a study of blood T cell repertoires in COVID-19. Some clones are missing from TCRdb's copy, which holds only in-frame ones; the method was immunoSEQ multiplex PCR. The table shows fewer than 80,000 clones, with around 89% occurring only once. The sample consisted of peripheral blood. Source of these receptors: a human donor in a cohort sampled during active COVID-19. Both conserved end residues are part of each CDR3. D genes are given only for firm matches. Some rows have no size entry. The others give once, few or many, or a class for an expanded clone.

j_call v_call clone_size d_call cdr3_aa cdr3_nt
TRBJ2-2 TRBV7-8 . . CASSLRQNSNTGELFF TGTGCCAGCAGCTTGAGACAGAACTCGAACACCGGGGAGCTGTTTTTT
TRBJ1-1 TRBV9 . . CASSEGMNTEAFF TGTGCCAGTTCGGAGGGAATGAACACTGAAGCTTTCTTT
TRBJ1-5 TRBV24-1 . . CATSDPREGGNQPQHF TGTGCCACCAGTGACCCGCGGGAGGGAGGTAATCAGCCCCAGCATTTT
TRBJ1-3 TRBV5-8 . . CASSHRSYSGNTIYF TGTGCCAGCAGCCATCGCAGTTACTCTGGAAACACCATATATTTT
TRBJ2-1 TRBV4-3 . . CASSLNLVKTTNEQFF TGCGCCAGCAGCTTAAATTTGGTGAAAACTACAAATGAGCAGTTCTTC
TRBJ2-5 TRBV3-1/TRBV3-2 . . CASSQPGRETQYF TGTGCCAGCAGCCAACCAGGGAGGGAGACCCAGTACTTC
TRBJ2-1 TRBV24-1 . TRBD2 CATSDFSSGAYNEQFF TGTGCCACCAGTGATTTTTCTAGCGGAGCCTACAATGAGCAGTTCTTC
TRBJ1-2 TRBV30 . . CAWSFSGAPGYTF TGTGCCTGGAGTTTTTCAGGGGCGCCTGGCTACACCTTC
TRBJ2-5 TRBV7-6 . . CASSFPRAVQETQYF TGTGCCAGCAGCTTCCCGCGGGCAGTACAAGAGACCCAGTACTTC
TRBJ2-1 TRBV7-2 . . CASSLRVSENEQFF TGTGCCAGCAGCTTACGGGTTAGCGAGAATGAGCAGTTCTTC
TRBJ2-7 TRBV11-3 once TRBD1 CASSPHRGSYEQYF TGTGCCAGCAGCCCCCACAGGGGCTCCTACGAGCAGTACTTC
TRBJ2-7 TRBV5-1 . . CASSLSRPFTDEQYF TGCGCCAGCAGCTTATCCCGCCCCTTTACGGACGAGCAGTACTTC
TRBJ2-5 TRBV4-1 . . CASSHSSGETQYF TGCGCCAGCAGCCACAGTTCGGGGGAGACCCAGTACTTC
TRBJ1-5 TRBV2 medium-sized TRBD1 CASSARAGTGGWPQHF TGTGCCAGCAGTGCGAGGGCCGGGACAGGGGGCTGGCCCCAGCATTTT
TRBJ2-7 TRBV7-2 . TRBD1 CASSSLGTGWYEQYF TGTGCCAGCAGCTCGCTCGGGACAGGGTGGTACGAGCAGTACTTC
TRBJ2-3 TRBV4-1 . TRBD2 CASSRQTSGRAGWGDTQYF TGCGCCAGCAGCCGGCAAACTAGCGGGAGGGCAGGTTGGGGAGATACGCAGTATTTT
TRBJ2-1 TRBV19 . . CASSIGIGGYYNEQFF TGTGCCAGTAGTATAGGTATAGGGGGATACTACAATGAGCAGTTCTTC
TRBJ2-3 TRBV6-1 . . CASTPSSTDTQYF TGTGCCAGCACCCCCTCGTCCACAGATACGCAGTATTTT
TRBJ1-6 TRBV5-1 . TRBD1 CASSLGQGRDSPLHF TGCGCCAGCAGCCTAGGACAGGGGAGAGATTCACCCCTCCACTTT
TRBJ2-7 TRBV15 few . CATSRDVGRALVYEQYF TGTGCCACCAGCAGAGATGTGGGCAGGGCTTTGGTCTACGAGCAGTACTTC
TRBJ1-1 TRBV5-1 . . CASSLGGGRVGTEAFF TGCGCCAGCAGCTTGGGCGGGGGCCGGGTGGGCACTGAAGCTTTCTTT
TRBJ2-1 TRBV6-2/TRBV6-3 . TRBD1 CASSTAGGRKFF TGTGCCAGCAGCACTGCAGGGGGTCGGAAGTTCTTC
TRBJ1-1 TRBV19 . . CASSINQGAMNTEAFF TGTGCCAGTAGTATAAACCAAGGGGCCATGAACACTGAAGCTTTCTTT
TRBJ2-5 TRBV24-1 . . CATSQGGETQYF TGTGCCACCTCCCAGGGCGGAGAGACCCAGTACTTC
TRBJ2-5 TRBV5-6 . . CASSLRSGTAGTQYF TGTGCCAGCAGCTTACGCTCCGGGACAGCGGGGACCCAGTACTTC
TRBJ1-3 TRBV6-5 . . CASGQISGNTIYF TGTGCCAGCGGTCAGATCTCTGGAAACACCATATATTTT
TRBJ1-1 TRBV7-2 . TRBD1 CASSPGTANTEAFF TGTGCCAGCAGCCCCGGGACAGCCAACACTGAAGCTTTCTTT
TRBJ2-2 TRBV10-1 . . CASRATGNTGELFF TGCGCCAGCAGGGCCACGGGAAACACCGGGGAGCTGTTTTTT
TRBJ2-5 TRBV20-1 . TRBD2 CSASPLRLAEQETQYF TGCAGTGCTAGTCCACTCAGACTAGCGGAACAAGAGACCCAGTACTTC
TRBJ1-2 TRBV14 . TRBD1 CASSQGTGTGAYGYTF TGTGCCAGCAGCCAGGGAACCGGGACAGGGGCTTATGGCTACACCTTC
TRBJ1-4 TRBV2 . TRBD1 CASSDYRGEEKLFF TGTGCCAGCAGTGATTACAGGGGTGAAGAAAAACTGTTTTTT
TRBJ2-1 TRBV29-1 . TRBD1 CSVETWDRVNEQFF TGCAGCGTCGAAACCTGGGACAGGGTCAATGAGCAGTTCTTC
TRBJ2-7 TRBV28 . . CASSPGDIAYEQYF TGTGCCAGCAGTCCCGGGGACATAGCCTACGAGCAGTACTTC
TRBJ2-7 TRBV27 . . CASSDRDSAYEQYF TGTGCCAGCAGTGACCGAGACTCGGCCTACGAGCAGTACTTC
TRBJ1-1 TRBV5-1 many TRBD1 CASSPGTGTSLNTEAFF TGCGCCAGCAGCCCAGGGACAGGGACGTCGCTGAACACTGAAGCTTTCTTT
TRBJ2-2 TRBV21-1 . . CASSPPGLAGWVTGELFF TGTGCCAGCAGCCCTCCGGGACTAGCGGGGTGGGTCACCGGGGAGCTGTTTTTT
TRBJ2-1 TRBV4-1 . TRBD2 CASSPAGGSGNEQFF TGCGCCAGCAGCCCAGCGGGAGGTTCTGGCAATGAGCAGTTCTTC
TRBJ2-7 TRBV7-9 few TRBD1 CASSPGTVGYEQYF TGTGCCAGCAGCCCCGGGACAGTTGGATACGAGCAGTACTTC
TRBJ1-2 TRBV28 . . CASSFGSSSNYGYTF TGTGCCAGCAGTTTCGGGAGCAGCTCTAACTATGGCTACACCTTC
TRBJ2-1 TRBV10-1 . TRBD2 CASSEEGSGSPNEQFF TGCGCCAGCAGTGAGGAAGGTAGCGGGAGTCCTAATGAGCAGTTCTTC
TRBJ1-2 TRBV18 . . CASSPPAANYGYTF TGTGCCAGCTCACCACCGGCAGCTAACTATGGCTACACCTTC
TRBJ1-1 TRBV5-4 . . CASSPRANTEAFF TGTGCCAGCAGCCCCAGGGCGAACACTGAAGCTTTCTTT
TRBJ2-3 TRBV29-1 . TRBD2 CSGGYSGRGDTQYF TGCAGCGGCGGGTATAGCGGGAGGGGAGATACGCAGTATTTT
TRBJ1-5 TRBV19 . TRBD1 CASRGRQGHQPQHF TGTGCCAGCAGAGGGCGACAGGGGCATCAGCCCCAGCATTTT
TRBJ1-1 TRBV2 . . CASRQRTMNTEAFF TGTGCCAGCAGGCAGAGGACAATGAACACTGAAGCTTTCTTT
TRBJ2-1 TRBV28 . . CASSLAGSSYNEQFF TGTGCCAGCAGTTTAGCCGGTAGCTCCTACAATGAGCAGTTCTTC
TRBJ1-1 TRBV4-3 . TRBD1 CASSQVAGTGTSSSEAFF TGCGCCAGCAGCCAAGTGGCCGGGACAGGGACTAGTTCATCTGAAGCTTTCTTT
TRBJ1-2 TRBV21-1 . . CASGGTGPNRGGYTF TGTGCCAGCGGAGGGACAGGGCCTAATAGGGGTGGCTACACCTTC
TRBJ1-1 TRBV6-5 . . CASSHSGAFF TGTGCCAGCAGCCATTCAGGAGCTTTCTTT
TRBJ2-1 TRBV5-1 once . CASSLGTGNEQFF TGCGCCAGCAGCTTGGGAACAGGGAATGAGCAGTTCTTC
TRBJ2-7 TRBV6-6 . . CASRAASYEQYF TGTGCCAGCCGCGCGGCTTCCTACGAGCAGTACTTC
TRBJ1-1 TRBV7-2 . . CASSLVRPEAFF TGTGCCAGCAGCTTAGTGCGGCCTGAAGCTTTCTTT
TRBJ1-2 TRBV6-2/TRBV6-3 . . CASSYRSNYGYTF TGTGCCAGCAGTTATAGGAGTAACTATGGCTACACCTTC
TRBJ1-1 TRBV6-5 . . CASSYRGGRTEAFF TGTGCCAGCAGTTACCGGGGAGGTCGCACTGAAGCTTTCTTT
TRBJ1-2 TRBV19 . . CASAERGTNYGYTF TGTGCCAGTGCTGAGCGGGGGACTAACTATGGCTACACCTTC